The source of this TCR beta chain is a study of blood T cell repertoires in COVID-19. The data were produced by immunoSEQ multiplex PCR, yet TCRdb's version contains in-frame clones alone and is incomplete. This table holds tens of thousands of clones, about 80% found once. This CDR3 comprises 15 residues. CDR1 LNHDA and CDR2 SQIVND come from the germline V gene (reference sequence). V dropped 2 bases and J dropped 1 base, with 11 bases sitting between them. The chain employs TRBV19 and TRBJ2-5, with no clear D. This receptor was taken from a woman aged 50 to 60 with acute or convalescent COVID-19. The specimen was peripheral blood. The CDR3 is CASSIRNSFQETQYF. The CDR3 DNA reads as TGTGCCAGTAGTATAAGGAACAGCTTCCAAGAGACCCAGTACTTC.